This TCR beta chain was retrieved from a study of CD8 T cells in Susac syndrome. Peripheral blood CD8+ and CD4+ T cells were profiled by TCR beta sequencing. The germline CDR1 and CDR2 sequences are SGHNT and YYREEE (reference sequence). With 4 bases clipped from V and 2 bases from J, the junction kept 1 base outside the gene matches. This CDR3 contains 13 residues. RNA was extracted with the RNeasy kit, and a quantity of roughly 0.45 to 1 ug was reverse transcribed using random hexamers. TCRdb itself ran the immunoSEQ multiplex PCR reads through MiXCR, one entry per CDR3 protein. There are 150,000 or so distinct CDR3 sequences in the sample; 93% occur only once, and 0.13% lies in the top ten.

The sample taken for sequencing was CD4+ T cells from PBMCs. This receptor was identified in a human donor in good health. The rearrangement links TRBV5-4 to TRBJ2-7; TRBD1 agrees at 9 bases. The CDR3 DNA reads as TGTGCCAGCAGCGACAGGGGGACCTACGAGCAGTACTTC. This encodes CASSDRGTYEQYF.